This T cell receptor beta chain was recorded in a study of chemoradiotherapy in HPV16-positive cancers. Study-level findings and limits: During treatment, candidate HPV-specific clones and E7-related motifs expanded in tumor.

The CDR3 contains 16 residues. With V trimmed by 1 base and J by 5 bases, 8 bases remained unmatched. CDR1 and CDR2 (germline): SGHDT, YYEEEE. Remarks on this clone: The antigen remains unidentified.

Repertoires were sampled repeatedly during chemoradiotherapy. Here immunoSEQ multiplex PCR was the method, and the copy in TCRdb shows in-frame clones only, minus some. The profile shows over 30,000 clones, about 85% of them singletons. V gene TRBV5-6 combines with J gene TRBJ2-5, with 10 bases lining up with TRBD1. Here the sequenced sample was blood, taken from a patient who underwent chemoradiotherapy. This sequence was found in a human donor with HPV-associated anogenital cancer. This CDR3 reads CASSLRGGQGSETQYF. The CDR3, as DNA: TGTGCCAGCAGCTTGCGCGGGGGACAGGGGAGTGAGACCCAGTACTTC.